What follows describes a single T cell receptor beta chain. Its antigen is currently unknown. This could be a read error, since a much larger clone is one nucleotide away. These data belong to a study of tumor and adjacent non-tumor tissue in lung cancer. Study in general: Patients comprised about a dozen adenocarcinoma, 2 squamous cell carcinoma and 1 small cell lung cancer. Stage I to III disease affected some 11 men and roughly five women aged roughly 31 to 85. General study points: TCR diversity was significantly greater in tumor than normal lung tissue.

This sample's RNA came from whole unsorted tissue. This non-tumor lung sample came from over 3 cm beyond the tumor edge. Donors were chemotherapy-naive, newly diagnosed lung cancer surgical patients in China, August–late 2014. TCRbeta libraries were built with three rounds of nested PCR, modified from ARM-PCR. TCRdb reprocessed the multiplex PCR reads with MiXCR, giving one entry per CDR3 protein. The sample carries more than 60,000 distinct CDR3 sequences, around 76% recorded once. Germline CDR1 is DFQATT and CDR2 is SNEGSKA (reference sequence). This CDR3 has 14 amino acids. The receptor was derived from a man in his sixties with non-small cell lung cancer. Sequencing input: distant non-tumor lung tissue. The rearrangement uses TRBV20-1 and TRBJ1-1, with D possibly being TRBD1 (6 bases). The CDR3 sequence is CSASHRAVALEGFF. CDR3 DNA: TGCAGTGCTAGTCACAGGGCGGTAGCCCTTGAAGGTTTCTTT.